This T cell receptor beta chain was identified during a study of T cell responses to AZD1222 COVID-19 vaccine. By proportion, this clone is medium-sized. Its antigen is as yet unknown. The CDR3 sequence is 15 residues long. Germline CDR1 MDHEN, CDR2 SYDVKM. Trimming took 3 bases from V and 2 from J, leaving 11 bases between them. Broader study findings: Vaccine-associated CD4 TCRs ranged over spike, dominating at 160-218 and 743-854. Baseline testing showed seropositivity in only six AZD1222 recipients.

Repertoires were generated with immunoSEQ multiplex PCR, while TCRdb's copy carries only in-frame clones and drops some. The repertoire has about 110,000 clones, 80% to 90% of them found once; the top ten carry 4.4%. The V gene is TRBV28, the J gene TRBJ1-5; TRBD1 might be the D (6 bases). The starting material was peripheral blood, obtained 28 days after the second AZD1222 dose. The source is an adult who received the AZD1222 COVID-19 vaccine. Here the CDR3 reads CASSFYKGGNQPQHF. CDR3 in DNA: TGTGCCAGCAGTTTCTACAAGGGGGGCAATCAGCCCCAGCATTTT.